These 20 T cell receptor beta chains originate from one sample sequenced in a study of T cell repertoires in cytomegalovirus infection. TCRdb independently ran MiXCR on the reads; one entry per CDR3 protein. The table shows hundreds of thousands of distinct CDR3 sequences, with approximately 8.9% occurring only once. Sequencing was carried out using PBMCs. The receptors were gathered from a human donor in good health (CMV status not recorded). Some clones in this sample may be carry-over from other donors' samples.

This clonotype was observed at least ten times. This rearrangement joins TRBV7-3 to TRBJ2-3, with D possibly matching TRBD2 (5 bases). The CDR3 is 14 residues long. Germline V CDR1 and CDR2: SGHTA, FQGTGA. Trimming took off 6 bases at V and 2 bases at J, with 12 bases between the two ends. DNA for the CDR3: TGTGCCAGCAGTTTATCGGGGTCCACAGATACGCAGTATTTT. Protein sequence: CASSLSGSTDTQYF.

This clonotype was found many times. The chain recombines TRBV7-2 with TRBJ2-1, with TRBD1 matching over 9 bases. This CDR3 spans 17 amino acids. Germline CDR1 reads SGHTA; CDR2 reads FQGNSA. The ends lost 4 bases at V and 1 base at J; junction bases unmatched: 8. The CDR3 DNA reads as TGTGCCAGCAGCTCCCCAGGGGGGACAGGGTCCTACAATGAGCAGTTCTTC. This gives the protein CASSSPGGTGSYNEQFF.

Many counts were recorded for this clonotype. The rearrangement joins TRBV7-8 to TRBJ2-7, with 9 positions matching TRBD2. The CDR3 is 17 residues long. V shed 5 bases, J shed 2 bases, and the junction held 13 bases outside the gene matches. Germline CDR1 and CDR2: SGHVS and FQNEAQ. The CDR3: CASSRLVVAGDTYEQYV. In DNA form, the CDR3 reads TGTGCCAGCAGCCGCCTCGTGGTAGCGGGGGACACCTACGAGCAGTACGTC.

The table lists this clonotype with many counts. The rearrangement links TRBV6-1 to TRBJ1-6; D perhaps matches TRBD1 (6 bases). This CDR3 has 14 amino acids. In germline, CDR1 is MNHNS, CDR2 SASEGT. V was clipped by 6 bases and J by 6 bases, with 12 bases between them. Written as DNA, the CDR3 is TGTGCCAGCAGAACCGGGACAATTAATTCACCCCTCCACTTT. Its protein is CASRTGTINSPLHF.

This sequence joins TRBV28 and TRBJ2-7, with TRBD2 matching over 13 bases. V dropped 6 bases and J dropped 6; count of bases not matched to a gene: 14. Per the germline V gene, CDR1 is MDHEN and CDR2 is SYDVKM. The CDR3 contains 17 residues. The CDR3 nucleotides read TGTGCCAGCAGGGGACTAGCGGGAATTGAAGCGGCGGCCGAGCAGTACGTC. It codes for CASRGLAGIEAAAEQYV.

This clonotype was seen ten or more times. V usage is TRBV7-9 and J usage is TRBJ1-4; 9 bases are shared with TRBD1. The CDR3 consists of 17 residues. The V segment lost 5 bases and the J segment 3 bases; nucleotides outside the gene matches: 10. Germline values: CDR1 SEHNR, CDR2 FQNEAQ (reference sequence). CDR3: CASSALEGTGPNEKLFF. Here the CDR3 DNA reads TGTGCCAGCAGCGCACTCGAGGGGACAGGGCCTAATGAAAAACTGTTTTTT.

This clonotype was observed many times. The rearrangement uses TRBV7-2 and TRBJ2-7; 10 bases map to TRBD1. Germline V CDR1 and CDR2: SGHTA, FQGNSA. The CDR3 covers 15 residues. J gave up 2 bases and V 1 base, and 2 bases lay outside the gene matches. The CDR3 DNA is TGTGCCAGCAGCTTAGTTGGGACAGGGGCCTACGAGCAGTACGTC. Translating gives CASSLVGTGAYEQYV.

In its sample, this clonotype was seen a few times. This sequence joins TRBV6-5 and TRBJ1-1; TRBD1 agrees at 7 bases. The CDR3 contains 14 residues. CDR1 and CDR2 from the germline V gene are MNHEY and SVGAGI. Trimming took 6 bases from V and 1 from J; bases not matched to a gene: 5. The CDR3 DNA reads as TGTGCCAGCAGGGACAACAGGGGGAACACTGAAGCTTTCTTT. Translated, it gives CASRDNRGNTEAFF.

This clonotype has at least ten counts. The V call is TRBV6-5, the J call TRBJ2-3; D is perhaps TRBD2 (5 bases). V was clipped by 5 bases and J by 3 bases, with 9 bases between them. The CDR3 has 13 residues. Per the germline V gene, CDR1 is MNHEY and CDR2 is SVGAGI. CDR3 DNA: TGTGCCAGCAGTACTCCGGGGACAGATACGCAGTATTTT. Translating it yields CASSTPGTDTQYF.

The V call is TRBV2, the J call TRBJ1-6; 7 bases align to TRBD1. This CDR3 spans 15 amino acids. J was trimmed by 5 bases and V by 6 bases; bases with no gene match: 7. Germline CDR1 is SNHLY and CDR2 is FYNNEI. CDR3 amino acids: CASRPGQANNSPLHF. In DNA form, the CDR3 reads TGTGCCAGCAGACCTGGACAGGCGAATAATTCACCCCTCCACTTT.

This clonotype was detected many times. The rearrangement uses TRBV7-2 and TRBJ2-4, with D perhaps TRBD2 (6 bases). CDR1 is SGHTA and CDR2 is FQGNSA in the germline V gene. CDR3 length: 16 residues. The V end lost 1 base, the J end lost 1 base, and 11 bases lay between the germline ends. The CDR3 DNA is TGTGCCAGCAGCTTAGTGGGGGGATATGCCAAAAACATTCAGTACTTC. Translating it yields CASSLVGGYAKNIQYF. The full variable domain, its missing parts supplied by reference TRBV7-2 and TRBJ2-4, is GAGVSQSPSNKVTEKGKDVELRCDPISGHTALYWYRQSLGQGLEFLIYFQGNSAPDKSGLPSDRFSAERTGGSVSTLTIQRTQQEDSAVYLCASSLVGGYAKNIQYFGAGTRLSVL.

This clonotype has at least ten counts. V gene TRBV28 combines with J gene TRBJ2-5; TRBD1 matches 8 bases. CDR1 and CDR2 from the germline V gene are MDHEN and SYDVKM. Trimming cost V 5 bases and J 1 base; bases outside gene matches: 0. This CDR3 has 13 residues. The CDR3 spells CASSTGGQETQYF. The CDR3 DNA sequence: TGTGCCAGCAGTACAGGGGGCCAAGAGACCCAGTACTTC.

This clonotype appeared many times. The gene calls are TRBV29-1 and TRBJ2-2; 8 bases map to TRBD1. The V and J ends lost 3 bases and 1 base, in that order; junction bases with no gene match: 4. Germline CDR1 is SQVTM and CDR2 is ANQGSEA. The CDR3 sequence is 15 residues long. In nucleotides, the CDR3 is TGCAGCGTTGAGAGGACAGGGTGGAACACCGGGGAGCTGTTTTTT. It yields the protein CSVERTGWNTGELFF.

This clonotype came up many times. This chain connects TRBV12-3 or TRBV12-4 to TRBJ2-7; tentatively, D is TRBD1 (5 bases). The CDR3 has 12 residues. V gave up 2 bases and J gave up 6 bases, with 8 bases separating them. As DNA, the CDR3 is TGTGCCAGCAGTTTATCAGGGCTCGAGCAGTACTTC. Protein sequence: CASSLSGLEQYF.

This clonotype was observed at least ten times. The V call is TRBV19, the J call TRBJ2-2; unclear D gene. Germline V gene lookup returns CDR1 LNHDA and CDR2 SQIVND (reference sequence). With 3 bases removed from V and 9 bases from J, the gap between germline ends came to 11 bases. This CDR3 contains 13 residues. As DNA, the CDR3 is TGTGCCAGTAGTATTAGTCCCCTCCGGGAGCTGTTTTTT. Encoded protein: CASSISPLRELFF.

This clonotype was counted at least ten times. V usage is TRBV20-1 and J usage is TRBJ1-1; 8 bases match TRBD1. The CDR3 runs 16 residues. J was trimmed by 1 base and V by 0 bases; bases with no gene match: 7. CDR1 DFQATT and CDR2 SNEGSKA come from the germline V gene (reference sequence). The CDR3 DNA sequence: TGCAGTGCTAGAGACCCCCGACAGGGGACGAACACTGAAGCTTTCTTT. Residues: CSARDPRQGTNTEAFF.

The table lists this clonotype with many counts. The chain has TRBV7-8 and TRBJ1-1; D is perhaps TRBD1 (5 bases). The germline V and J ends were trimmed by 2 bases and 5 bases, with 9 bases remaining between them. Per the germline V gene, CDR1 is SGHVS and CDR2 is FQNEAQ. There are 13 residues in the CDR3. The chain's CDR3 is CASSLRDGTEAFF. The DNA of the CDR3 is TGTGCCAGCAGCTTACGGGACGGTACTGAAGCTTTCTTT.

This clonotype came up many times. The chain uses TRBV20-1 and TRBJ1-2; D gene unclear. The V end was cut by 2 bases, the J end by 4 bases, with 8 bases between. The CDR3 spans 12 residues. Germline CDR1 is DFQATT and CDR2 is SNEGSKA (reference sequence). As DNA, the CDR3 is TGCAGTGCTAGACTTAGGTCCTATGGCTACACCTTC. Translated: CSARLRSYGYTF.

This clonotype was recorded at least ten times. The CDR3 region is CSAPPGTGEQETQYF. Written as DNA, the CDR3 is TGCAGTGCTCCTCCCGGGACAGGGGAACAGGAGACCCAGTACTTC. The chain is built from TRBV20-1 and TRBJ2-5, with 10 bases that match TRBD1. Germline CDR1 and CDR2: DFQATT and SNEGSKA (reference sequence). CDR3 length: 15 amino acids. After removal of 5 bases from V and 5 bases from J, the junction contained 11 bases not matched to a gene.

The sample holds many counts of this clonotype. The rearrangement joins TRBV23-1 to TRBJ2-3, with D perhaps assigned TRBD1 or TRBD2 (5 bases each). TRBV23-1 is an ORF; its function is uncertain. This CDR3 region has 19 residues. With 3 bases removed from V and 1 base from J, the gap between germline ends came to 23 bases. As DNA, the CDR3 is TGCGCCAGCAGTCAGCCTACCCCTCGGGACGGGGTGGGCACAGATACGCAGTATTTT. Its protein product is CASSQPTPRDGVGTDTQYF.